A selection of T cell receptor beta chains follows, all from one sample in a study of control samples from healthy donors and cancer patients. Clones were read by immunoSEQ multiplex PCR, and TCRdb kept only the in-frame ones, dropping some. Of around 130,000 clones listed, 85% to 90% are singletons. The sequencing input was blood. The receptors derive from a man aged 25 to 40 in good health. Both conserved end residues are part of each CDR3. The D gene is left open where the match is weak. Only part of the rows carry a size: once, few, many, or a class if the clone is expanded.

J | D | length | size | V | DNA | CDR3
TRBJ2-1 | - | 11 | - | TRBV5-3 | TGTGCCAGAACCACAGGGACGGTGTGCCTCTTC | CARTTGTVCLF
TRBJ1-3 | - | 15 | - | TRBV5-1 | TGCGCCAGCAGCTTTGCTACAGGGCCTGGAAACACCATATATTTT | CASSFATGPGNTIYF
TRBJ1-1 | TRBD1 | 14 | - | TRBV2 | TGTGCCAGCAGAGAAGACAGGGGAAGAACTGAAGCTTTCTTT | CASREDRGRTEAFF
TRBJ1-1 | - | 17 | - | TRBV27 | TGTGCCAGCAGCCCCGAGTATGAGGGGTTTAGCAACACTGAAGCTTTCTTT | CASSPEYEGFSNTEAFF
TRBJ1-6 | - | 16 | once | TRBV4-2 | TGTGCCAGCAGCCAACAGGGTAACTTCTATAATTCACCCCTCCACTTT | CASSQQGNFYNSPLHF
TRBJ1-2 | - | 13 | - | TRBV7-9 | TGTGCCAGCAGCCGGGGAGCTAACTATGGCTACACCTTC | CASSRGANYGYTF
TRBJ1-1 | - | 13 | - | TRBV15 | TGTGCCACCAGTAGACCGACAGCAGTAGAAGCTTTCTTT | CATSRPTAVEAFF
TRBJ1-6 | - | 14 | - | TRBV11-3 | TGTGCCAGCAGCTTAGCACTTTTTAATTCACCCCTCCACTTT | CASSLALFNSPLHF
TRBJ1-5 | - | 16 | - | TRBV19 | TGTGCCAGTAGTATCAGCAGGTATTCTCGGGATCAGCCCCAGCATTTT | CASSISRYSRDQPQHF
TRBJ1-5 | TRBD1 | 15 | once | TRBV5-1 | TGCGCCAGCAGCTTGGGACAGGGGAGTGAGCAGCCCCAGCATTTT | CASSLGQGSEQPQHF
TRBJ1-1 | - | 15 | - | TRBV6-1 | TGTGCCAGCAGTGAAGAAGGGGTTACGAACACTGAAGCTTTCTTT | CASSEEGVTNTEAFF
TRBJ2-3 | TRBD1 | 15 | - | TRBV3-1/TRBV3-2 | TGTGCCAGCAGTTGGAGTGGACAGGGAACAGATACGCAGTATTTT | CASSWSGQGTDTQYF
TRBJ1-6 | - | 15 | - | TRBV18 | TGTGCCAGCTCACCACCGGGACGGGCGGATTCACCCCTCCACTTT | CASSPPGRADSPLHF
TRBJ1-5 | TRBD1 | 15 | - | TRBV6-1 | TGTGCCAGCAGTGAAGCCCGACAGGGCAGACAGCCCCAGCATTTT | CASSEARQGRQPQHF
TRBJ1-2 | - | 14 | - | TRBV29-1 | TGCAGCGTTGAGACGAGTCAGCTCAACTATGGCTACACCTTC | CSVETSQLNYGYTF
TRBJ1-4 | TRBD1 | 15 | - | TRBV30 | TGTGCCTGGAGCCAGGGGGGGTATTCTAATGAAAAACTGTTTTTT | CAWSQGGYSNEKLFF
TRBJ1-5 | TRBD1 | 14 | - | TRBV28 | TGTGCCAGCACCACCGGACAGGGAGATGGGCCCCAGCATTTT | CASTTGQGDGPQHF
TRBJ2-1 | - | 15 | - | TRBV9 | TGTGCCAGCAGCGTAGATTGGCGGAGGGACAATGAGCAGTTCTTC | CASSVDWRRDNEQFF
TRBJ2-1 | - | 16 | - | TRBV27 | TGTGCCAGCAGTTTAAACCCCCCCCCGACCTACAATGAGCAGTTCTTC | CASSLNPPPTYNEQFF
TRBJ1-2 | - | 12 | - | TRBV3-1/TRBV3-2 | TGTGCCAGCAGCCAAAGCGGGAATGGCTACACCTTC | CASSQSGNGYTF
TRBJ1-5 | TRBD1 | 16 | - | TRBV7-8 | TGTGCCAGCAGCTCCCGGACAGGGAGGGAGCTAAAGGCCCAGCATTTT | CASSSRTGRELKAQHF
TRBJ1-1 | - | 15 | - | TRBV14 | TGTGCCAGCAGCCAGGCTCTGACACCGAACACTGAAGCTTTCTTT | CASSQALTPNTEAFF
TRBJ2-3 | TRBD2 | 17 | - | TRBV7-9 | TGTGCCAGCAGTTACGGCCGGCTAGCGGGGGTGGCAGATACGCAGTATTTT | CASSYGRLAGVADTQYF
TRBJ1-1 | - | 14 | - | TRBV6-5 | TGTGCCAGCATCGCAGTAGGGGGGGACACTGAAGCTTTCTTT | CASIAVGGDTEAFF
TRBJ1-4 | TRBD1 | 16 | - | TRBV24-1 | TGTGCCACCAGTGACTGGACAGGGAGCGGTCATGAAAAACTGTTTTTT | CATSDWTGSGHEKLFF
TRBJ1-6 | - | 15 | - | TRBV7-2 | TGTGCCAGCAGCTGGCCGGGACGGAATAATTCACCCCTCCACTTT | CASSWPGRNNSPLHF
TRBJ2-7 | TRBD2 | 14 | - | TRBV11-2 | TGTGCCAGCAGCTTAGAGTGGGGGGGTTACGAGCAGTACTTC | CASSLEWGGYEQYF
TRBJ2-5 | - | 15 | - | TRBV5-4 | TGTGCCAGCAGCTTCCAGGGGGGAGTTGGGGAGACCCAGTACTTC | CASSFQGGVGETQYF
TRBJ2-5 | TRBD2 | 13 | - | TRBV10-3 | TGTGCCATAGCGGGGGGCCTCCAAGAGACCCAGTACTTC | CAIAGGLQETQYF
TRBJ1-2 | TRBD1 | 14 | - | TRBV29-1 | TGCAGCGTTGAAGGCCAGACAGGGAGCTATGGCTACACCTTC | CSVEGQTGSYGYTF
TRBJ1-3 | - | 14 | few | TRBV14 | TGTGCCAGCAGCCCCCTAGGGCCTGGAAACACCATATATTTT | CASSPLGPGNTIYF
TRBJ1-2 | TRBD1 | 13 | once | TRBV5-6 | TGTGCCAGCAGCCCAGGGGGCGGACATGGCTACACCTTC | CASSPGGGHGYTF
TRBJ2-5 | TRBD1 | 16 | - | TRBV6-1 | TGTGCCAGCAGTGAAGGGGACAGGGACGGCAGAAAGACCCAGTACTTC | CASSEGDRDGRKTQYF
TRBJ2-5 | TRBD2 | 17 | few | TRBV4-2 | TGTGCCAGCAGCCAAGAGGTCGTTAGCGGGGGGCGAGAGACCCAGTACTTC | CASSQEVVSGGRETQYF
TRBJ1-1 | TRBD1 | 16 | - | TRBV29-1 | TGCAGCGTTGAATCGGGGCCGGGACAGCCGAACACTGAAGCTTTCTTT | CSVESGPGQPNTEAFF
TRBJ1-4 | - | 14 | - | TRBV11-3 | TGTGCCAGCAGCCCGAGGTTAGGGAACGAAAAACTGTTTTTT | CASSPRLGNEKLFF
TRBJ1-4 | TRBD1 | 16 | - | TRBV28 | TGTGCCAGCAGTTCTTCCTCCGGGACAGTGGCTGAAAAACTGTTTTTT | CASSSSSGTVAEKLFF
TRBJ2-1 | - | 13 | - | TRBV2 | TGTGCCAGCAGGGGGTTAGTACCCAATGAGCAGTTCTTC | CASRGLVPNEQFF
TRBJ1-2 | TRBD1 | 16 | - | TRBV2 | TGTGCCAGCAGTGAGCGGACAGGAGCTCGGGGCTATGGCTACACCTTC | CASSERTGARGYGYTF
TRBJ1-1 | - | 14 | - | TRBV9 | TGTGCCAGCAGCGTAGAGGGGCAGGGGTCTGAAGCTTTCTTT | CASSVEGQGSEAFF
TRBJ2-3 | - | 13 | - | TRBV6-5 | TGTGCCAGCAGTTACCCAGGCACAGATACGCAGTATTTT | CASSYPGTDTQYF
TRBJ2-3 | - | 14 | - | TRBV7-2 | TGTGCCAGCAGCTTAGTTACAGGACCAGATACGCAGTATTTT | CASSLVTGPDTQYF
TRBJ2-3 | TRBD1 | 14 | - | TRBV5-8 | TGTGCCAGCAGCTCGGGACAGAACACAGATACGCAGTATTTT | CASSSGQNTDTQYF
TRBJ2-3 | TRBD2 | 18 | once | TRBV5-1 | TGCGCCAGCAGCTTGGGCCCAGCGGGGTTAGAAAGCACAGATACGCAGTATTTT | CASSLGPAGLESTDTQYF
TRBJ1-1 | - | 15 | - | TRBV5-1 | TGCGCCAGCAGCAACGCTCGGACAGCCAACACTGAAGCTTTCTTT | CASSNARTANTEAFF
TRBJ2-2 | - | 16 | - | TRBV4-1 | TGCGCCAGCAGCCAAGAGGTTATAAGCGCCACCGGGGAGCTGTTTTTT | CASSQEVISATGELFF
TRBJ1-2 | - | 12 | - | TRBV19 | TGTGCCAGTGGGAACAGGGACTATGGCTACACCTTC | CASGNRDYGYTF
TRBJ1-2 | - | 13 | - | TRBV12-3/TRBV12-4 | TGTGCCAGCAGTTTCGCGGACAGCGGTGGCTACACCTTC | CASSFADSGGYTF
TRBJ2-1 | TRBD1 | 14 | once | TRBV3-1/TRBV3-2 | TGTGCCAGCAGCCAACCGGGACAGACGAATGAGCAGTTCTTC | CASSQPGQTNEQFF
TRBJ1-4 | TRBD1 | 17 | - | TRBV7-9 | TGTGCCAGCAGCTTAGGCACCGGGACAGACCATAATGAAAAACTGTTTTTT | CASSLGTGTDHNEKLFF
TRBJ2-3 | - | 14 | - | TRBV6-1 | TGTGCCAGCAGTGAGGGGGCCGGGGCAGATACGCAGTATTTT | CASSEGAGADTQYF
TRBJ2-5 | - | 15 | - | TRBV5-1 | TGCGCCAGCAGCTTGGTAGGGACGAACCAAGAGACCCAGTACTTC | CASSLVGTNQETQYF
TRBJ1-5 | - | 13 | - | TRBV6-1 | TGTGCCAGCAGTGAAACCCTGAGACAGCCCCAGCATTTT | CASSETLRQPQHF
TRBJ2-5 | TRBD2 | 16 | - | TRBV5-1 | TGCGCCAGCAGCTTGGCGGCTAGCGGGATACAAGAGACCCAGTACTTC | CASSLAASGIQETQYF